Each of the 14 T cell receptor beta chains below was sequenced from the same sample in a study of T cell repertoires in cytomegalovirus infection. From the reads, TCRdb called clonotypes with MiXCR, one entry per CDR3 protein. The profile shows approximately 250,000 distinct CDR3 sequences, approximately 22% of them singletons. The sample was CD8+ T cells from PBMCs. These receptors came from a human donor in good health (CMV status not recorded). Some clones in this sample may be carry-over from other donors' samples.

The chain carries TRBV27 and TRBJ2-1, with D hard to call. Trimming shortened V by 6 bases and J by 5 bases, and 14 bases separated the two germline ends. This CDR3 is built from 14 residues. Per germline, CDR1 MNHEY and CDR2 SMNVEV (reference sequence). The CDR3 spells CASSPAYYNNEQFF. CDR3 bases: TGTGCCAGCAGCCCGGCTTACTACAACAATGAGCAGTTCTTC.

V and J are TRBV7-2 and TRBJ2-1, with 8 bases aligning to TRBD2. With V trimmed by 1 base and J by 4 bases, 3 bases remained unmatched. Per germline, CDR1 SGHTA and CDR2 FQGNSA. This CDR3 comprises 15 residues. The CDR3: CASSLGRGAYNEQFF. CDR3 nucleotides: TGTGCCAGCAGCTTAGGGCGGGGGGCTTACAATGAGCAGTTCTTC.

This clonotype is a singleton in its sample. This may be a read error, as it is one base from a much larger clone. V usage is TRBV7-2 and J usage is TRBJ1-1; D gene uncertain. The germline V gene encodes CDR1 SGHTA and CDR2 FQGNSA. The CDR3 is 14 residues long. The V end was cut by 3 bases, the J end by 0 bases, with 8 bases between. The CDR3, as DNA: TGTGCCAGCAGCTTGCAGAAGTTGAACACTGAAGCTTTCTTT. It translates to CASSLQKLNTEAFF.

This clonotype was observed at least ten times. The chain carries TRBV7-2 and TRBJ2-3, with D tentatively TRBD1 or TRBD2 (6 bases each). The V and J ends lost 1 base and 5 bases respectively, with 13 bases between them. The V gene's germline CDR1 is SGHTA and CDR2 FQGNSA. This CDR3 has 15 amino acids. The CDR3 sequence: CASSLDPGAGDTQYF. The CDR3 DNA is TGTGCCAGCAGCTTAGATCCGGGGGCGGGAGATACGCAGTATTTT. Combining the CDR3 with reference TRBV7-2 and TRBJ2-3 gives the whole variable domain GAGVSQSPSNKVTEKGKDVELRCDPISGHTALYWYRQSLGQGLEFLIYFQGNSAPDKSGLPSDRFSAERTGGSVSTLTIQRTQQEDSAVYLCASSLDPGAGDTQYFGPGTRLTVL.

The rearrangement uses TRBV7-8 and TRBJ2-5, with a weak D call TRBD2 (6 bases). Germline V lookup: CDR1 SGHVS, CDR2 FQNEAQ. V was trimmed by 2 bases and J by 1 base, leaving 11 bases between them. This CDR3 is built from 15 residues. The CDR3 region has the DNA TGTGCCAGCAGCTTACTCTCGGGACTCCAAGAGACCCAGTACTTC. Its translation: CASSLLSGLQETQYF.

This clonotype was picked up many times. This chain joins TRBV7-2 and TRBJ1-6; no definite D call. The germline V gene encodes CDR1 SGHTA and CDR2 FQGNSA. The length of the CDR3 is 14 residues. Trimming stripped 5 bases from V and 8 bases from J, with 13 bases between. As DNA, the CDR3 is TGTGCCAGCAGCCATCGGGCCCTATATTCACCCCTCCACTTT. This codes for CASSHRALYSPLHF.

This clonotype was seen a few times. The V call is TRBV29-1, the J call TRBJ2-1, with D possibly being TRBD2 (7 bases). From germline, CDR1 is SQVTM and CDR2 ANQGSEA. The V end was cut by 0 bases, the J end by 7 bases, with 16 bases between. The CDR3 covers 15 residues. Here the CDR3 DNA reads TGCAGCGTTGAAGAGGGGGGGGGGCGACTGAATGAGCAGTTCTTC. Protein product: CSVEEGGGRLNEQFF.

The rearrangement links TRBV12-3 or TRBV12-4 to TRBJ2-1, with 8 nucleotides matching TRBD2. This CDR3 has 14 amino acids. Trimming at V came to 2 bases and at J to 6 bases, leaving 3 bases not matched to a gene. CDR3 region: CASSLIGTSNEQFF. In DNA form, the CDR3 reads TGTGCCAGCAGTTTAATAGGGACTAGCAATGAGCAGTTCTTC.

This clonotype has more than one count but fewer than ten. V usage is TRBV4-1 and J usage is TRBJ1-6; TRBD1 matches 7 bases. The CDR3 length is 16 residues. CDR1 is MGHRA, CDR2 YSYEKL, per germline. The J segment lost 13 bases and the V segment lost 0 bases, leaving 12 bases of the junction unmatched. The CDR3 loop reads CASSQEEGAVVVPLHF. For the CDR3, the DNA is TGCGCCAGCAGCCAAGAAGAGGGGGCGGTTGTTGTGCCCCTCCACTTT.

Ten or more counts support this clonotype. V gene TRBV7-8 combines with J gene TRBJ2-5; D might be TRBD2 (6 bases). V dropped 6 bases and J dropped 5 bases, with 19 bases sitting between them. Germline CDR1 is SGHVS and CDR2 is FQNEAQ. This CDR3 has 15 amino acids. CDR3 region: CASSPSGLLLETQYF. The CDR3 bases are TGTGCCAGCAGTCCTTCGGGACTGCTTTTGGAGACCCAGTACTTC.

This clonotype was picked up a small number of times. V usage is TRBV6-5 and J usage is TRBJ1-1; no reliable D call. CDR1 and CDR2 from the germline V gene are MNHEY and SVGAGI. Deletions cut 3 bases from V and 4 bases from J, with 9 bases between. CDR3 size: 13 residues. CDR3 region: CASSYNGITEAFF. CDR3 DNA sequence: TGTGCCAGCAGTTATAATGGGATCACTGAAGCTTTCTTT.

This clonotype came up a few times. The J gene is TRBJ2-3, the V gene TRBV28; 8 bases line up with TRBD1. V trimming: 3 bases; J trimming: 0 bases; junction bases outside the gene matches: 5. The CDR3 is 16 residues long. Germline loops: CDR1 MDHEN, CDR2 SYDVKM. The CDR3 sequence: CASSFRQGSSTDTQYF. In DNA, the CDR3 is TGTGCCAGCAGTTTTCGACAGGGGTCCAGCACAGATACGCAGTATTTT.

The V gene is TRBV19, the J gene TRBJ2-2, with 8 bases identical to TRBD2. This CDR3 has 15 amino acids. Germline V lookup: CDR1 LNHDA, CDR2 SQIVND (reference sequence). The J segment lost 7 bases and the V segment lost 7 bases, leaving 11 bases of the junction unmatched. The CDR3 region has the DNA TGTGCCAGTACCCTCGGGAGGGGCGCGAACGGGGAGCTGTTTTTT. This encodes CASTLGRGANGELFF.

This clonotype was counted only a few times. The rearrangement links TRBV5-6 to TRBJ1-2; a weak D match, TRBD1 (6 bases). This CDR3 region has 14 residues. CDR1 SGHDT and CDR2 YYEEEE come from the germline V gene. Trimming stripped 2 bases from V and 3 bases from J, with 11 bases between. This CDR3 is CASSFPGVDYGYTF. The CDR3 nucleotides read TGTGCCAGCAGCTTTCCAGGGGTCGACTATGGCTACACCTTC.